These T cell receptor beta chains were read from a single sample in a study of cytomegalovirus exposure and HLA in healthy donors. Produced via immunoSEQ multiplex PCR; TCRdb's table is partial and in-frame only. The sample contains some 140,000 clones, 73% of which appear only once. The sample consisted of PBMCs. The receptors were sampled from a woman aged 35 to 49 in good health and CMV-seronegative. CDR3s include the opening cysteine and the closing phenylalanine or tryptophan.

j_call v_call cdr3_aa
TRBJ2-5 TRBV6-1 CASSEAVGGETQYF
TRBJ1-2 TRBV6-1 CASKKAQDRSYGYTF
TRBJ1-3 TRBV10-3 CAISDGGYSGNTIYF
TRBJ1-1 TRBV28 CASSFLEMNTEAFF
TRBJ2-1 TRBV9 CASSVEGQGLGNEQFF
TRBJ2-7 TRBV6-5 CASSSTGGSEQYF
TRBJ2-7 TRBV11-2 CASSSLDMAHRGQYF
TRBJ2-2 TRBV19 CASSIQGVTGELFF
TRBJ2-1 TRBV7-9 CASGDEQFF
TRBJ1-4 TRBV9 CASSSGQGPANEKLFF
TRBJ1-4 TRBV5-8 CASSTWDSTTNEKLFF
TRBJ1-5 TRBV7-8 CASSSQGRGGNQPQHF
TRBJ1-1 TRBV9 CASSPGGRTEAFF
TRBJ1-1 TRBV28 CASRAGTGGRAEAFF
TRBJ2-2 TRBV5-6 CASSLVTSGANTGELFF
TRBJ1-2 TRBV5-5 CASGRDSSLYGYTF
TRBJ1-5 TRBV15 CATSRDRGYSNQPQHF
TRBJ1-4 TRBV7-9 CASSLSLDEKLFF
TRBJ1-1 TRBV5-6 CASSSRDRGRAFF
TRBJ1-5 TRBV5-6 CASSLVDSPPQHF
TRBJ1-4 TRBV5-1 CASSMDRASEKLFF
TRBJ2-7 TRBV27 CASSLWQGNPYEQYF
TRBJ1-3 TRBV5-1 CASGGGAYGNTIYF
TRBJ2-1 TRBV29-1 CSVELTGEDEQFF
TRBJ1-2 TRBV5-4 CASSNGGSVNYGYTF
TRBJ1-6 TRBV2 CASSEGDSSYNSPLHF
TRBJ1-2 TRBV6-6 CASSYSTGGQSYGYTF
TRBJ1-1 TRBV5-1 CASSLVTGEGNTEAFF
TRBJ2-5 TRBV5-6 CASSGRGRQETQYF
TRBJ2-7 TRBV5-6 CASSLGGTGVYEQYF
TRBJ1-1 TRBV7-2 CASSLGGAGNTEAFF
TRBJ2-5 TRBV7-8 CASSLVYGTSGSQETQYF
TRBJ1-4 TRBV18 CASSRAATNEKLFF
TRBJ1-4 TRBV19 CASRTWTGTNEKLFF
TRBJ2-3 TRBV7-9 CASSLGGSVVDTQYF
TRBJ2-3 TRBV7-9 CASSFSGGTDTQYF
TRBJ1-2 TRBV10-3 CAISDHGETNYGYTF
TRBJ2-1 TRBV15 CATSREGKNEQFF
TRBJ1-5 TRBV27 CASSYTDQPQHF
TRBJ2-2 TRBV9 CASSVLQDTGELFF
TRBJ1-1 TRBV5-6 CASSLKVPGPKENF
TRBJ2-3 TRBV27 CASSIDGGVHTDTQYF
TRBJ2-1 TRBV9 CASSVLGDSVRNEQFF
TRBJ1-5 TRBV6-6 CASSPPGWGDQPQHF
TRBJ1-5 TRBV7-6 CASSPGQGRYSNQPQHF
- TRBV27 CASSLGTGWNEQYF